The 18 T cell receptor beta chains listed next were all sequenced from one sample in a study of blood T cell repertoires in COVID-19 (dated by TCRdb to about 2020). The library was generated by the immunoSEQ multiplex PCR assay. TCRdb retrieved this table from immuneACCESS and kept in-frame rearrangements only. Not all clones are present; in checked studies, unresolved V genes account for under half, and no reason is known for the remainder. The sample table contains roughly 240,000 clones; only one count was recorded for more than 75% of them. The leading ten clones occupy over 3% of the sample. Sequenced: peripheral blood. All receptors derive from a woman in her twenties or thirties who had recovered from COVID-19.

This clone was counted between two and nine times. The chain combines TRBV7-2 with TRBJ1-5, with 7 bases matching TRBD1. The V gene's germline CDR1 is SGHTA and CDR2 FQGNSA. The CDR3 contains 16 residues. Trimming cost V 2 bases and J 1 base; bases outside gene matches: 5. In DNA form, the CDR3 reads TGTGCCAGCAGCTTATATGGGACAGAAAGCAATCAGCCCCAGCATTTT. The encoded protein is CASSLYGTESNQPQHF.

The V gene is TRBV7-3, the J gene TRBJ2-3; D is undetermined. The V end was cut by 5 bases, the J end by 0 bases, with 6 bases between. The germline gives CDR1 SGHTA, CDR2 FQGTGA. There are 13 residues in the CDR3. The CDR3 here is CASSTYSTDTQYF. The CDR3 DNA sequence: TGTGCCAGCAGCACCTACAGCACAGATACGCAGTATTTT.

The CDR3 here is CASSWTSGTTDTQYF. The CDR3 coding sequence is TGTGCCAGCAGCTGGACTAGCGGGACCACAGATACGCAGTATTTT. This chain links TRBV7-2 with TRBJ2-3, with TRBD2 identical over 12 bases. CDR3 length: 15 amino acids. The junction had 1 base not matched to a gene; V was cut back by 4 bases and J by 2 bases. CDR1 is SGHTA and CDR2 is FQGNSA in the germline V gene.

This clone came up a few times. The chain uses TRBV2 and TRBJ1-3; perhaps TRBD1 as D (5 bases). V dropped 2 bases and J dropped 4 bases, with 18 bases sitting between them. Per germline, CDR1 SNHLY and CDR2 FYNNEI. The CDR3 spans 17 residues. In DNA form, the CDR3 reads TGTGCCAGCAGTGAAATTTGGACACCTCTGAGGGGAAACACCATATATTTT. Amino acids: CASSEIWTPLRGNTIYF.

This clone was counted a few times. V and J are TRBV24-1 and TRBJ2-1, with TRBD1 matching over 7 bases. The CDR3 length is 11 residues. From germline, CDR1 is KGHDR and CDR2 SFDVKD. V shed 10 bases, J shed 15 bases, and the junction held 11 bases outside the gene matches. CDR3 sequence: CATARDSIMFF. In nucleotides, the CDR3 is TGTGCCACGGCCCGGGACAGCATAATGTTCTTC.

A single count supports this clone. The chain has TRBV3-1 (or the pseudogene TRBV3-2) and TRBJ2-3, with 8 positions matching TRBD1. This CDR3 comprises 17 residues. J was trimmed by 1 base and V by 0 bases; bases with no gene match: 6. Germline assignment: CDR1 LGHDT and CDR2 YNNKEL (reference sequence). CDR3 bases: TGTGCCAGCAGCCAAGATCCGAGGGGACAGGGCACAGATACGCAGTATTTT. This encodes CASSQDPRGQGTDTQYF.

This clone was observed a single time. Its ends do not fully match the called genes, so a read error is possible. CDR3 amino acids: CASRLDSRIAGTEAFF. The CDR3 nucleotides are TGTGCCAGCAGATTGGATTCCAGGATAGCGGGCACTGAAGCTTTCTTT. The gene calls are TRBV5-4 and TRBJ1-1; no firm D call. The germline gives CDR1 SGHNT, CDR2 YYREEE (reference sequence). The CDR3 is made up of 16 amino acids.

The genes are TRBV12-5 and TRBJ1-1; D uncertain. The V end lost 3 bases, the J end lost 1 base, and 9 bases lay between the germline ends. Germline V gives CDR1 LGHNT, CDR2 FRNRAP. This CDR3 is 14 amino acids long. As DNA, the CDR3 is TGTGCTAGTGGTTTATTGTCAGGGAACACTGAAGCTTTCTTT. Protein sequence: CASGLLSGNTEAFF.

This clone showed up just once. This chain links TRBV29-1 with TRBJ1-1; 7 bases match TRBD1. This CDR3 has 13 residues. In germline, CDR1 is SQVTM, CDR2 ANQGSEA. With 3 bases clipped from V and 3 bases from J, the junction kept 4 bases outside the gene matches. The CDR3 sequence: CSVDGRGDTEAFF. The CDR3 DNA reads as TGCAGCGTTGACGGCAGGGGGGACACTGAAGCTTTCTTT.

The chain combines TRBV13 with TRBJ2-1, with 11 bases fitting TRBD1. Unmatched junction bases numbered 3, after V lost 5 bases and J lost 3 bases. CDR1 is PRHDT and CDR2 is FYEKMQ in the germline V gene (reference sequence). The CDR3 contains 15 residues. The CDR3 here is CASSLGTGGYNEQFF. The CDR3, as DNA: TGTGCCAGCAGCCTGGGGACAGGGGGCTACAATGAGCAGTTCTTC.

This chain uses TRBV5-5 with TRBJ1-3; 8 nucleotides line up with TRBD1. Germline trimming cut 4 bases from V and 0 bases from J; bases unmatched to any gene: 15. CDR3 length: 19 residues. Per the germline V gene, CDR1 is SGHKS and CDR2 is YYEKEE (reference sequence). CDR3 sequence: CASSRGQGPTPGSGNTIYF. The CDR3 coding sequence is TGTGCCAGCAGCCGAGGACAGGGCCCAACCCCGGGCTCTGGAAACACCATATATTTT.

The chain couples TRBV5-1 to TRBJ2-5; 7 bases agree with TRBD2. Germline CDR1 and CDR2: SGHRS and YFSETQ. This CDR3 contains 14 residues. The V and J ends lost 3 bases and 3 bases, in that order; junction bases with no gene match: 5. Here the CDR3 reads CASSSAGTKETQYF. The CDR3 bases are TGCGCCAGCAGCTCGGCGGGGACTAAAGAGACCCAGTACTTC.

For the CDR3, the DNA is TGTGCCAGCAGCCCACTTGGACAGGGTACCTACAATGAGCAGTTCTTC. Protein: CASSPLGQGTYNEQFF. This sequence joins TRBV3-1 (or the pseudogene TRBV3-2) and TRBJ2-1; TRBD1 aligns across 8 bases. The germline CDR1 and CDR2 sequences are LGHDT and YNNKEL (reference sequence). V trimming: 4 bases; J trimming: 2 bases; junction bases outside the gene matches: 7. The CDR3 length is 16 residues.

The rearrangement uses TRBV12-3 or TRBV12-4 and TRBJ1-1; D is undetermined. CDR3 length: 12 amino acids. Trimming left V 4 bases short and J 5 bases short, with 8 bases between. CDR3 residues: CASSSELTEAFF. The CDR3 nucleotides are TGTGCCAGCAGTTCTGAGTTGACTGAAGCTTTCTTT.

V usage is TRBV2 and J usage is TRBJ1-1, with TRBD1 as a possible D gene (5 bases). Germline V gives CDR1 SNHLY, CDR2 FYNNEI. Trimming shortened V by 6 bases and J by 2 bases, and 13 bases separated the two germline ends. There are 14 residues in the CDR3. CDR3 in DNA: TGTGCCAGCAGAGTCGACAGCTCTAACACTGAAGCTTTCTTT. This gives the protein CASRVDSSNTEAFF.

The chain carries TRBV6-5 and TRBJ2-5; TRBD1 matches at 10 bases. Germline V gene sequence: CDR1 MNHEY, CDR2 SVGAGI. V dropped 8 bases and J dropped 4; count of bases not matched to a gene: 4. CDR3 length: 13 amino acids. This CDR3 reads CASGRDRGETQYF. The CDR3 DNA reads as TGTGCCAGCGGCCGGGACAGGGGAGAGACCCAGTACTTC.

This rearrangement joins TRBV9 to TRBJ2-2; the D gene is possibly TRBD2 (7 bases). This CDR3 contains 17 residues. V lost 2 bases and J lost 0, with 14 bases in between. Germline V gene data show CDR1 as SGDLS and CDR2 as YYNGEE. The CDR3 protein is CASSVLPGGANTGELFF. The CDR3 DNA reads as TGTGCCAGCAGCGTTCTCCCGGGGGGCGCGAACACCGGGGAGCTGTTTTTT.

V usage is TRBV6-2 or TRBV6-3 and J usage is TRBJ2-7; 7 nucleotides match TRBD1. Trimming cost V 4 bases and J 3 bases; bases outside gene matches: 3. The CDR3 runs to 13 residues. Germline CDR1 MNHEY, CDR2 SVGEGT. The CDR3 reads CASSWDSGYEQYF. CDR3 bases: TGTGCCAGCAGTTGGGACAGCGGCTACGAGCAGTACTTC.